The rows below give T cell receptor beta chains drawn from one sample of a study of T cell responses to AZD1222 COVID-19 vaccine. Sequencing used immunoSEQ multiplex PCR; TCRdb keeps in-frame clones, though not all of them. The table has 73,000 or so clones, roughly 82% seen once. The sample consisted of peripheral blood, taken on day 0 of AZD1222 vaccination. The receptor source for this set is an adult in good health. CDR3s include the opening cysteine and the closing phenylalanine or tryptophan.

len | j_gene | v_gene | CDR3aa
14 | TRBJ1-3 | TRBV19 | CASMGGRSGNTIYF
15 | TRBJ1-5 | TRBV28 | CASEGGAYSNQPQHF
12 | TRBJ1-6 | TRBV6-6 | CASSTGGSPLHF
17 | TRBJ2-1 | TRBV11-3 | CASSFATSGGPLYEQFF
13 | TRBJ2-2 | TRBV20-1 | CSASRTNTGELFF
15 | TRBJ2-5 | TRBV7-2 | CASSSTGGAGETQYF
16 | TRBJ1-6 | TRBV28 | CASSSGTIGENSPLHF
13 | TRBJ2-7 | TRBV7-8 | CASSSTGTYEQYF
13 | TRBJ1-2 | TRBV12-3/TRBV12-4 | CASSFRRVGGYTF
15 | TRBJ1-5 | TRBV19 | CASSIFDGPNQPQHF
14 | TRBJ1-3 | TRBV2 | CASSVGLSGNTIYF
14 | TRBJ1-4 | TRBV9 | CASSARSTNEKLFF
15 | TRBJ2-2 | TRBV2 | CASSRQGRSTGELFF
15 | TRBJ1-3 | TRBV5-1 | CASSLPETSGNTIYF
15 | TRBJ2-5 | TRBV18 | CASSPGGQIQETQYF
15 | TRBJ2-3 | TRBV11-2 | CASSPRAGGTDTQYF
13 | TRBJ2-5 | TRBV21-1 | CAEPRGGAETQYF
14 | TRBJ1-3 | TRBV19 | CASSRGNSGNTIYF